The clone carrying this T cell receptor beta chain appeared once. At one of its ends the junction is not consistent with the germline gene, which may arise from a read error. This specimen belongs to a study of blood T cells in healthy people across ages. CDR3 length: 12 amino acids. CDR1 and CDR2 (germline): MDHEN, SYDVKM. Primed by a sample-barcoded 5' primer and a J-beta primer mix, a second PCR proceeded for 7 to 11 cycles. MiXCR, applied by TCRdb to the 5' RACE reads, yields one record per CDR3 protein. The data show over a million distinct CDR3 sequences, 35% to 55% seen once. This TCR was recovered from a woman aged 55-75 years in good health. The sample comprised blood. The V gene is TRBV28, the J gene TRBJ2-1; D is uncertain. The CDR3 loop reads CARSLWAHEQFF. The CDR3 nucleotides are TGTGCCAGAAGTTTATGGGCCCATGAGCAGTTCTTC.